The 6 T cell receptor beta chains in this list originate from one sample, sequenced in a study of T cell repertoires in cytomegalovirus infection. A single record per CDR3 protein comes from TCRdb applying MiXCR to the reads. The sample includes some 400,000 distinct CDR3 sequences, approximately 32% of them seen just once. Sequenced sample: PBMCs. These TCRs come from a human donor in good health (CMV status not recorded). Some clones in this sample may be carry-over from other donors' samples.

This clonotype has more than one count but fewer than ten. CDR3: CASSFVGGGGYEQYF. The CDR3 coding sequence is TGTGCCAGCAGTTTCGTCGGCGGGGGCGGCTACGAGCAGTACTTC. The genes are TRBV28 and TRBJ2-7; tentatively, D is TRBD2 (7 bases). The CDR3 loop spans 15 amino acids. V lost 3 bases, J lost 3 bases, and 15 bases lay in between. Looked up from germline, CDR1 is MDHEN and CDR2 is SYDVKM.

There are a few counts of this clonotype. V is TRBV4-2 and J is TRBJ1-2; TRBD1 aligns across 8 bases. This CDR3 comprises 17 residues. The J segment lost 7 bases and the V segment lost 0 bases, leaving 13 bases of the junction unmatched. Germline CDR1 is LGHNA and CDR2 is YNFKEQ. CDR3: CASSQDITRTGISGYTF. In nucleotides, the CDR3 is TGTGCCAGCAGCCAAGACATAACTCGGACAGGGATCAGTGGCTACACCTTC.

The chain uses TRBV7-2 and TRBJ1-3, with unresolved D. Germline V gives CDR1 SGHTA, CDR2 FQGNSA. The V end lost 3 bases, the J end lost 2 bases, and 14 bases lay between the germline ends. There are 16 residues in the CDR3. CDR3 residues: CASSLLGIGAGNTIYF. The CDR3 bases are TGTGCCAGCAGCTTGTTGGGAATCGGCGCTGGAAACACCATATATTTT. The complete variable domain, with remaining parts taken from reference TRBV7-2 and TRBJ1-3, reads GAGVSQSPSNKVTEKGKDVELRCDPISGHTALYWYRQSLGQGLEFLIYFQGNSAPDKSGLPSDRFSAERTGGSVSTLTIQRTQQEDSAVYLCASSLLGIGAGNTIYFGEGSWLTVV.

This clonotype was seen a single time. One end of the junction is discordant with germline, which a read error may explain. The chain is built from TRBV5-3 and TRBJ2-3, with D possibly being TRBD2 (7 bases). TRBV5-3 is marked as an open reading frame, function uncertain. There are 20 residues in the CDR3. The CDR3 sequence: CASSLRYATRGGLLADTQYF. Here the CDR3 DNA reads TGTGCCAGCAGCTTGCGTTACGCTACTCGCGGGGGCTTGTTAGCAGATACGCAGTATTTT.

V is TRBV19 and J is TRBJ2-7, with a possible D match to TRBD2 (5 bases). CDR3 size: 13 residues. The germline gives CDR1 LNHDA, CDR2 SQIVND (reference sequence). Trimming removed 0 bases at V and 7 bases at J, with 10 bases between. CDR3 DNA sequence: TGTGCCAGTAGTATAGACCCTGGCGGGGAGCAGTACTTC. Amino acid sequence: CASSIDPGGEQYF.

The chain has TRBV7-8 and TRBJ2-7; 7 positions match TRBD1. Germline V gives CDR1 SGHVS, CDR2 FQNEAQ. V gave up 4 bases and J gave up 3 bases; unmatched junction bases: 12. This CDR3 is built from 16 residues. As DNA, the CDR3 is TGTGCCAGCAGCTCCCCAAGGGGGCAGTCGTTCTACGAGCAGTACTTC. It codes for CASSSPRGQSFYEQYF.